This T cell receptor (beta chain) was captured in a study of identifying expanded T cells in peripheral blood. The study's findings and limits: Roughly two-week clone count variance significantly increased as total template count grew. Over about two and four weeks, about 15 and 18 clones changed, versus 1.2 between replicates.

Data came from immunoSEQ multiplex PCR; TCRdb stores just in-frame clones and leaves some out. The sample records 75,000 to 90,000 clones, over 85% being singletons. A remark on this clone: Its specificity is unknown.

Collection occurred without any documented infections or immune events in donors. Per the germline V gene, CDR1 is SEHNR and CDR2 is FQNEAQ (reference sequence). V was trimmed by 6 bases and J by 3 bases, leaving 8 bases between them. CDR3 size: 12 residues. The chain recombines TRBV7-9 with TRBJ2-5, with D hard to call. The sequence derives from a person aged 18-69 years in good health. Sequenced material: blood. The CDR3 coding sequence is TGTGCCAGCAGTCAGCTCGAAGAGACCCAGTACTTC. This gives the protein CASSQLEETQYF.